A single TCR beta chain is shown here with its context. The V gene's germline CDR1 is GTSNPN and CDR2 SVGIG (reference sequence). This CDR3 has 13 amino acids. V dropped 6 bases and J dropped 2 bases, with 13 bases sitting between them. This specimen comes from a study of blood T cell repertoires in COVID-19. Study in general: Sites in the United States, Italy and Spain provided acute and convalescent COVID-19 samples. The analysed material was cDNA or gDNA that came from T cells, B-cell-depleted T cells, or PBMCs.

Here immunoSEQ multiplex PCR was the method, and the copy in TCRdb shows in-frame clones only, minus some. The sample contains about 480,000 clones, roughly nine tenths of which appear only once. Sequencing used peripheral blood. The chain uses TRBV30 and TRBJ1-1; no clear D gene. The TCR was taken from a woman in her fifties or sixties with COVID-19, enrolled during active disease. CDR3 DNA: TGTGCCTGTCGGACTGGAGGTAACACTGAAGCTTTCTTT. It translates to CACRTGGNTEAFF.